Reported below is one T cell receptor beta chain. This specimen comes from a study of blood T cell repertoires in COVID-19. V dropped 6 bases and J dropped 1 base, with 21 bases sitting between them. Germline CDR1 is MDHEN and CDR2 is SYDVKM. The CDR3 runs 17 residues. Assay used: immunoSEQ multiplex PCR; TCRdb lists only in-frame clones, some missing. The sample yields about 140,000 clones, approximately 84% seen once. The source is a woman aged 60 to 75 with acute or convalescent COVID-19. Material for sequencing was peripheral blood. V and J are TRBV28 and TRBJ1-2; no clear D. For the CDR3, the DNA is TGTGCCAGCAGATCCTTCCTCTCTCACGGCGGTAACTATGGCTACACCTTC. Protein: CASRSFLSHGGNYGYTF.